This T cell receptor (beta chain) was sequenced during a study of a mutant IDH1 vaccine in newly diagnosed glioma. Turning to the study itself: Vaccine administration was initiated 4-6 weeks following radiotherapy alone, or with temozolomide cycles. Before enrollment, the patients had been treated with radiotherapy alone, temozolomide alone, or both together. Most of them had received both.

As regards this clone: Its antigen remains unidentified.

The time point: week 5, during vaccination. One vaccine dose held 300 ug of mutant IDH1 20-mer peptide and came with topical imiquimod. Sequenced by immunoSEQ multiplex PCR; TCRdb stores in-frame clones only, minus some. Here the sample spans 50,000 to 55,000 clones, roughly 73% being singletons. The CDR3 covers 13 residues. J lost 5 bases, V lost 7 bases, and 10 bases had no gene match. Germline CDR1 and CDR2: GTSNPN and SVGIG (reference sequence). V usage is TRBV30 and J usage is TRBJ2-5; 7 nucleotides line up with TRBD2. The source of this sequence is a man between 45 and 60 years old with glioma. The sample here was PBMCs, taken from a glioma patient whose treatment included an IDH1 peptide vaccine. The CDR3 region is CASYLGGSETQYF. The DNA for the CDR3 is TGTGCCTCCTACTTGGGGGGGAGTGAGACCCAGTACTTC. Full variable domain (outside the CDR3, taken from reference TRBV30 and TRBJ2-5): SQTIHQWPATLVQPVGSPLSLECTVEGTSNPNLYWYRQAAGRGLQLLFYSVGIGQISSEVPQNLSASRPQDRQFILSSKKLLLSDSGFYLCASYLGGSETQYFGPGTRLLVL.